The 28 T cell receptor beta chains below come from one sample, sequenced in a study of blood T cell repertoires in COVID-19 (dated by TCRdb to 2020 to 2022). Library method: the immunoSEQ multiplex PCR assay. TCRdb re-hosts the immuneACCESS table, in-frame sequences only. Its copies lack some clones; in the studies checked, an unresolved V gene accounts for under half of them, and the cause for the rest is not known. This sample is represented by a few hundred thousand clones; roughly 87% of them were singletons. In total, the top ten clones hold 2.5% to 3% of the sample. Sequencing was performed on PBMCs or T cells enriched from blood (not recorded which). The receptors here all came from a young woman who had recovered from COVID-19.

The chain combines TRBV19 with TRBJ2-5, with D uncertain. V lost 5 bases and J 1 base, leaving 11 bases between the germline ends. Germline CDR1 and CDR2: LNHDA and SQIVND (reference sequence). The CDR3 extends over 14 amino acids. CDR3 sequence reads: CASSLSLVQETQYF. Written as DNA, the CDR3 is TGTGCCAGTAGTCTAAGTTTGGTCCAAGAGACCCAGTACTTC.

This clone was detected a few times. V usage is TRBV11-3 and J usage is TRBJ1-1; D gene unclear. V was shortened by 5 bases and J by 11 bases, with 21 bases between the two germline ends. Looked up from germline, CDR1 is SGHNT and CDR2 is YENEEA. The CDR3 spans 14 residues. CDR3 protein: CASSPTQNSPRAFF. CDR3 nucleotide sequence: TGTGCCAGCAGCCCAACACAGAACTCACCGCGTGCTTTCTTT.

This clone was observed a few times. The DNA of the CDR3 is TGTGCCAGCAGTTTATCGGGGCAGCGTGAAGCTTTCTTT. It is translated as CASSLSGQREAFF. V is TRBV27 and J is TRBJ1-1; TRBD1 is a possible D gene (5 bases). Looked up from germline, CDR1 is MNHEY and CDR2 is SMNVEV (reference sequence). The CDR3 sequence is 13 residues long. V was clipped by 0 bases and J by 7 bases, with 9 bases between them.

This clone was detected a few times. This rearrangement joins TRBV11-2 to TRBJ2-5; no clear D gene. Trimming pared 0 bases from V and 4 bases from J, leaving 9 bases between. The germline gives CDR1 SGHAT, CDR2 FQNNGV. The CDR3 sequence is 14 residues long. The CDR3 loop is CASSLDSTGETQYF. The DNA of the CDR3 is TGTGCCAGCAGCTTAGATTCTACGGGAGAGACCCAGTACTTC.

The chain couples TRBV27 to TRBJ1-2; 9 bases fit TRBD1. The CDR3 is 15 residues long. Germline-derived CDR1 and CDR2 are MNHEY and SMNVEV (reference sequence). V gave up 4 bases and J gave up 1 base; unmatched junction bases: 4. The CDR3 loop reads CASSSGQGFNYGYTF. CDR3 coding DNA: TGTGCCAGCAGTTCGGGACAGGGCTTTAACTATGGCTACACCTTC.

This chain connects TRBV1 to TRBJ2-2; the DNA was not compared with TRBD2, the D call given in the table. TRBV1 is noted as a pseudogene. There are 15 residues in the CDR3. CDR3 sequence reads: CTPIGGQRNTGELFF. The CDR3 nucleotides are TGCACCCCCATCGGAGGGCAAAGGAACACCGGGGAGCTGTTTTTT.

This chain links TRBV5-4 with TRBJ2-1, with D perhaps matching TRBD1 (6 bases). The CDR3 is made up of 15 amino acids. The V end was cut by 2 bases, the J end by 3 bases, with 12 bases between. Germline V CDR1 and CDR2: SGHNT, YYREEE (reference sequence). The CDR3 nucleotides are TGTGCCAGCAGCTTTGTGACAGGACTCTACAATGAGCAGTTCTTC. Protein: CASSFVTGLYNEQFF. The entire variable domain, with the rest obtained from reference TRBV5-4 and TRBJ2-1, is as follows: ETGVTQSPTHLIKTRGQQVTLRCSSQSGHNTVSWYQQALGQGPQFIFQYYREEENGRGNFPPRFSGLQFPNYSSELNVNALELDDSALYLCASSFVTGLYNEQFFGPGTRLTVL.

The V call is TRBV19, the J call TRBJ1-2; a possible D gene is TRBD1 (6 bases). The germline gives CDR1 LNHDA, CDR2 SQIVND (reference sequence). Trimming took 4 bases from V and 6 from J, leaving 15 bases between them. The CDR3 covers 14 residues. CDR3 amino acids: CASSTLDRWDGYTF. The CDR3 DNA sequence: TGTGCCAGTAGTACCCTAGACAGGTGGGATGGCTACACCTTC.

The genes are TRBV5-4 and TRBJ1-1; the D gene is possibly TRBD1 (5 bases). This CDR3 is built from 14 residues. V lost 3 bases and J lost 4, with 13 bases in between. From germline, CDR1 is SGHNT and CDR2 YYREEE (reference sequence). The CDR3 DNA sequence: TGTGCCAGCAGCTATACGGGGGTGGGCACTGAAGCTTTCTTT. It is translated as CASSYTGVGTEAFF.

V usage is TRBV19 and J usage is TRBJ1-5, with 8 bases fitting TRBD1. Germline loops: CDR1 LNHDA, CDR2 SQIVND (reference sequence). J was trimmed by 3 bases and V by 5 bases; bases with no gene match: 6. This CDR3 contains 15 residues. DNA of the CDR3: TGTGCCAGTAGTTTTTCGACAGGGGACAATCAGCCCCAGCATTTT. Amino acid sequence: CASSFSTGDNQPQHF.

The rearrangement uses TRBV5-1 and TRBJ1-1; D gene unclear. This CDR3 has 13 residues. Germline V gene lookup returns CDR1 SGHRS and CDR2 YFSETQ. V lost 1 base to trimming and J lost 4 bases, with 8 bases between them. CDR3 DNA sequence: TGCGCCAGCAGCTTGCAGGTCACCACTGAAGCTTTCTTT. Translation gives CASSLQVTTEAFF.

The chain employs TRBV14 and TRBJ2-3; TRBD2 might be the D (6 bases). The V end lost 0 bases, the J end lost 3 bases, and 13 bases lay between the germline ends. This CDR3 is built from 16 residues. Per germline, CDR1 SGHDN and CDR2 FVKESK. The chain's CDR3 is CASSQDPGLRTDTQYF. CDR3 DNA sequence: TGTGCCAGCAGCCAAGACCCCGGACTACGGACAGATACGCAGTATTTT.

V and J are TRBV6-4 and TRBJ2-7, with 9 bases fitting TRBD1. The length of the CDR3 is 12 residues. CDR1 is MRHNA, CDR2 SNTAGT, per germline. The J segment lost 3 bases and the V segment lost 8 bases, leaving 2 bases of the junction unmatched. The CDR3 protein is CASRDRVYEQYF. For the CDR3, the DNA is TGTGCCAGCCGGGACAGGGTCTACGAGCAGTACTTC.

The chain links TRBV9 to TRBJ2-7; D is possibly TRBD1 (5 bases). CDR1 is SGDLS and CDR2 is YYNGEE in the germline V gene. This CDR3 is 13 amino acids long. V lost 1 base and J lost 5, with 10 bases in between. The CDR3 DNA reads as TGTGCCAGCAGCGTACAGGGTATCGACGAGCAGTACTTC. Its protein is CASSVQGIDEQYF.

V gene TRBV3-1 (or the pseudogene TRBV3-2) combines with J gene TRBJ2-1; D is ambiguous. V lost 6 bases to trimming and J lost 3 bases, with 9 bases between them. The CDR3 is 13 residues long. The V gene's germline CDR1 is LGHDT and CDR2 YNNKEL (reference sequence). CDR3 in amino acids: CASSGTDYNEQFF. CDR3 sequence (DNA): TGTGCCAGCAGTGGAACAGACTACAATGAGCAGTTCTTC.

This clone was seen more than once but under ten times. J is TRBJ2-1 and V is TRBV7-9; D call uncertain. V was pared by 1 base and J by 6 bases, with 10 bases between. From germline, CDR1 is SEHNR and CDR2 FQNEAQ (reference sequence). The length of the CDR3 is 14 residues. This chain's CDR3 is CASSLGYDGNEQFF. As DNA, the CDR3 is TGTGCCAGCAGCTTAGGCTACGATGGCAATGAGCAGTTCTTC.

The gene calls are TRBV3-1 (or the pseudogene TRBV3-2) and TRBJ1-3; D ambiguous. Germline CDR1 and CDR2: LGHDT and YNNKEL (reference sequence). This CDR3 is built from 15 residues. Trimming shortened V by 5 bases and J by 2 bases, and 13 bases separated the two germline ends. The CDR3 coding sequence is TGTGCCAGCAGCAACGAAGGACTCGCTGGAAACACCATATATTTT. Amino acids: CASSNEGLAGNTIYF.

The chain links TRBV5-5 to TRBJ2-4; 9 bases are a match to TRBD1. Germline CDR1 is SGHKS and CDR2 is YYEKEE (reference sequence). The CDR3 has 15 residues. Trimming removed 0 bases from V and 7 bases from J; junction bases left unmatched: 5. CDR3 DNA: TGTGCCAGCAGCTTGGCCGGGACAGGGACCAACATTCAGTACTTC. Protein: CASSLAGTGTNIQYF.

The chain carries TRBV5-1 and TRBJ1-6; the D gene is possibly TRBD1 (6 bases). V was cut by 0 bases and J by 10 bases, with 11 bases left in between. Germline V CDR1 and CDR2: SGHRS, YFSETQ. The CDR3 loop spans 14 amino acids. The CDR3 DNA reads TGCGCCAGCAGCTTGGCGACAGGTATATCACCCCTCCACTTT. It encodes CASSLATGISPLHF. Complete variable domain (other parts from reference TRBV5-1 and TRBJ1-6): KAGVTQTPRYLIKTRGQQVTLSCSPISGHRSVSWYQQTPGQGLQFLFEYFSETQRNKGNFPGRFSGRQFSNSRSEMNVSTLELGDSALYLCASSLATGISPLHFGNGTRLTVT.

The chain carries TRBV24-1 and TRBJ1-1; TRBD1 is a possible D gene (6 bases). CDR1 is KGHDR, CDR2 SFDVKD, per germline. The CDR3 totals 15 residues. V lost 2 bases, J lost 1 base, and 10 bases lay in between. CDR3 coding DNA: TGTGCCACCAGTGATTACAGGGATGGGAACACTGAAGCTTTCTTT. This translates into CATSDYRDGNTEAFF.

The rearrangement links TRBV7-9 to TRBJ1-2; the match to TRBD1 covers 8 bases. The CDR3 sequence is 16 residues long. Germline CDR1 reads SEHNR; CDR2 reads FQNEAQ (reference sequence). The V and J ends lost 5 bases and 8 bases, in that order; junction bases with no gene match: 16. CDR3 DNA sequence: TGTGCCAGCAGCCTTGGGCTCCTATCAGGGGGCTTAGGCTACACCTTC. This gives the protein CASSLGLLSGGLGYTF.

This rearrangement joins TRBV11-2 to TRBJ1-4; TRBD1 might be the D (6 bases). Germline V CDR1 and CDR2: SGHAT, FQNNGV. Deletions cut 3 bases from V and 7 bases from J, with 9 bases between. This CDR3 spans 13 amino acids. CDR3 nucleotide sequence: TGTGCCAGCAGCTTCACAGGGTCTGAAAAACTGTTTTTT. Translation gives CASSFTGSEKLFF.

The CDR3 region has the DNA TGTGCCAGCAGTAACAGGGATGGCTCACCCCTCCACTTT. Its protein product is CASSNRDGSPLHF. The chain has TRBV2 and TRBJ1-6; possible D gene TRBD1, 6 bases. Germline V gene sequence: CDR1 SNHLY, CDR2 FYNNEI. The CDR3 totals 13 residues. Trimming took 5 bases from V and 10 from J, leaving 12 bases between them.

The V call is TRBV4-1, the J call TRBJ2-2; possibly TRBD2 for D (6 bases). Germline V gene sequence: CDR1 MGHRA, CDR2 YSYEKL. V was clipped by 8 bases and J by 0 bases, with 13 bases between them. The CDR3 length is 15 residues. The chain's CDR3 is CASGARDSNTGELFF. The CDR3 DNA follows: TGCGCCAGCGGAGCTAGGGACTCGAACACCGGGGAGCTGTTTTTT.

CDR3 DNA sequence: TGCAGCGTTGAACTGGGACTAGATTTCACAGATACGCAGTATTTT. The encoded protein is CSVELGLDFTDTQYF. The V and J genes are TRBV29-1 and TRBJ2-3; 8 nucleotides agree with TRBD2. With 2 bases clipped from V and 2 bases from J, the junction kept 6 bases outside the gene matches. Looked up from germline, CDR1 is SQVTM and CDR2 is ANQGSEA. The CDR3 loop spans 15 amino acids.

This chain uses TRBV12-2 with TRBJ1-5; the D call of TRBD1 is as the table states it, not checked on the DNA. TRBV12-2 is given as a pseudogene. The CDR3 spans 18 residues. The CDR3 is CASRLARRERGQSQPQHF. The CDR3 DNA reads as TGTGCAAGTCGCTTAGCCCGACGGGAAAGGGGGCAAAGTCAGCCCCAGCATTTT.

The V and J genes are TRBV28 and TRBJ2-2; D is possibly TRBD2 (7 bases). The CDR3 has 15 amino acids. The germline CDR1 and CDR2 sequences are MDHEN and SYDVKM. Trimming took off 2 bases at V and 4 bases at J, with 11 bases between the two ends. As DNA, the CDR3 is TGTGCCAGCAGTTTAGGGGGGGCGGGCACCGGGGAGCTGTTTTTT. Translating gives CASSLGGAGTGELFF.

V gene TRBV28 combines with J gene TRBJ2-1; a weak D match, TRBD2 (5 bases). Germline loops: CDR1 MDHEN, CDR2 SYDVKM. V was trimmed by 2 bases and J by 13 bases, leaving 12 bases between them. This CDR3 comprises 12 residues. The CDR3 is CASSLRRDFQFF. The CDR3 DNA reads TGTGCCAGCAGTTTACGTCGGGATTTTCAGTTCTTC.